This is a list of T cell receptor beta chains from one sample in a study of radiation and T cells in renal cell carcinoma. Libraries were prepared by immunoSEQ multiplex PCR; TCRdb keeps only in-frame clonotypes and omits some of them. The sample includes 40,000 to 60,000 clones, 80% seen only once; the top ten take around 29%. Sequencing used blood, obtained from a patient whose treatment included radiotherapy and nephrectomy. Every receptor here comes from a woman aged 70-85 years with renal cell carcinoma. Each CDR3 is given with its conserved first and last residue. The D gene is left open where the match is weak. Clone size is not always given. Where it is, it says once, few, many or a class for expanded clones.

d_call	v_call	j_call	clone_size	cdr3_nt	cdr3_aa
TRBD1	TRBV11-2	TRBJ2-3	NA	TGTGCCAGCAGTCTGGACAGGGGTGACACAGATACGCAGTATTTT	CASSLDRGDTDTQYF
NA	TRBV7-8	TRBJ2-1	NA	TGTGCCAGCAGCTTAGGCAGGGGTTCCTACAATGAGCAGTTCTTC	CASSLGRGSYNEQFF
TRBD1	TRBV7-8	TRBJ1-5	NA	TGTGCCAGCAGCTTATCGGACAGGGGCAATCAGCCCCAGCATTTT	CASSLSDRGNQPQHF
NA	TRBV19	TRBJ2-2	few	TGTGCCAGTAGGCCCGCGGGATCTAGGGACAGCACCGGGGAGCTGTTTTTT	CASRPAGSRDSTGELFF
NA	TRBV19	TRBJ1-4	NA	TGTGCCAGTAGTATCGGCGGGAAACTGTTTTTT	CASSIGGKLFF
NA	TRBV6-5	TRBJ1-6	NA	TGTGCCAGCACCAAGTGGAAGGGGCGATCACCCCTCCACTTT	CASTKWKGRSPLHF
NA	TRBV14	TRBJ1-5	NA	TGTGCCAGCAGCCAAAGTGGGAATGGGCCCCAGCATTTT	CASSQSGNGPQHF
TRBD2	TRBV7-2	TRBJ2-7	few	TGTGCCAGCAGCTTAGGCGGGAGCGAGCAGTACTTC	CASSLGGSEQYF
NA	TRBV19	TRBJ2-7	few	TGTGCCAGTAGTGGGATTAAGGGTTCCGACGAGCAGTACTTC	CASSGIKGSDEQYF
NA	TRBV9	TRBJ1-1	few	TGTGCCAGCAGCGTAGCGGGGGACCCGACGGCAGGGAACACTGAAGCTTTCTTT	CASSVAGDPTAGNTEAFF
TRBD1	TRBV5-1	TRBJ2-2	few	TGCGCCAGCAGCTTGGTCAGGGGGAGCAACACCGGGGAGCTGTTTTTT	CASSLVRGSNTGELFF
TRBD1	TRBV6-8	TRBJ1-4	NA	TGTGCCAGCACCGAGGTTACAGGGGGCCCCGGGGCTAATGAAAAACTGTTTTTT	CASTEVTGGPGANEKLFF
NA	TRBV7-2	TRBJ2-7	NA	TGTGCCAGCAGCTTAAATCCGGTCGGCTCCTACGAGCAGTACTTC	CASSLNPVGSYEQYF
NA	TRBV5-1	TRBJ2-7	NA	TGCGCCAGCAGCACGGGACTGAGCTACGAGCAGTACTTC	CASSTGLSYEQYF
NA	TRBV5-3	TRBJ1-3	NA	TGTGCCAGAAGCTTAGGCAATCCCTCTGGAAACACCATATATTTT	CARSLGNPSGNTIYF
NA	TRBV19	TRBJ1-5	NA	TGTGCCAGTAGTATTCTGGGTGGCAGCAATCAGCCCCAGCATTTT	CASSILGGSNQPQHF
TRBD2	TRBV7-2	TRBJ2-5	NA	TGTGCCAGCAGCTTAGCTTGGACTAGCGGGATGGGCCGAGAGACCCAGTACTTC	CASSLAWTSGMGRETQYF
TRBD2	TRBV30	TRBJ2-3	NA	TGTGCCTGGAGGATAGCGGGAGGAGACGCCGATACGCAGTATTTT	CAWRIAGGDADTQYF
NA	TRBV19	TRBJ2-1	NA	TGTGCCAGTAGTCCCCGACTAAACAATGAGCAGTTCTTC	CASSPRLNNEQFF
TRBD1	TRBV7-8	TRBJ1-2	few	TGTGCCAGCACCGCGGGGACAGGGATTCGGAATGGCTACACCTTC	CASTAGTGIRNGYTF
NA	TRBV19	TRBJ2-7	NA	TGTGCCAGTAGTACCCATGGGGATAACAGGATACCGTACTTC	CASSTHGDNRIPYF
TRBD2	TRBV7-2	TRBJ2-5	NA	TGTGCCAGCAGCTTAAAGGGACTAGCGGGAGGGCAAGAGACCCAGTACTTC	CASSLKGLAGGQETQYF
TRBD2	TRBV6-5	TRBJ2-1	NA	TGTGCCAGCAGACTGACTAGCGGGAATTTCAATGAGCAGTTCTTC	CASRLTSGNFNEQFF
NA	TRBV7-9	TRBJ2-3	NA	TGTGCCAGCAGCCCGAAAGGGCCAGATACGCAGTATTTT	CASSPKGPDTQYF
NA	TRBV18	TRBJ2-5	once	TGTGCCAGCTCACCCCCCGCCCAAGAGACCCAGTACTTC	CASSPPAQETQYF
NA	TRBV5-1	TRBJ1-1	NA	TGCGCCAGCAGCCAAGGAGTCGGGGTGAACACTGAAGCTTTCTTT	CASSQGVGVNTEAFF
NA	TRBV6-1	TRBJ1-2	NA	TGTGCCAGCAGTGAAGGAGGGACCCGACTTGTCTATGGCTACACCTTC	CASSEGGTRLVYGYTF
NA	TRBV19	TRBJ2-6	NA	TGTGCCAGTAGTATGCCGTCCATTCCCTTTTACGCCTCTGGGGCCAACGTCCTGACTTTC	CASSMPSIPFYASGANVLTF
TRBD2	TRBV5-1	TRBJ2-3	once	TGCGCCAGCAGCCTAGTGAGCGGGAAGATGGGGGATACGCAGTATTTT	CASSLVSGKMGDTQYF
NA	TRBV18	TRBJ2-4	NA	TGTGCCAGCTCACCCACATCCGGCTCAAACATTCAGTACTTC	CASSPTSGSNIQYF
TRBD2	TRBV19	TRBJ2-1	NA	TGTGCCATCCACCCGATTGCGGGAGACACCTACAATGAGCAGTTCTTC	CAIHPIAGDTYNEQFF
NA	TRBV6-1	TRBJ2-2	NA	TGTGCCAGCAGTGGGCCTAACACCGGGGAGCTGTTTTTT	CASSGPNTGELFF
TRBD2	TRBV6-1	TRBJ2-3	NA	TGTGCCAGCAGGGAGCGGGGGGGCTTGGGAAATACGCAGTATTTT	CASRERGGLGNTQYF
TRBD1	TRBV5-6	TRBJ2-7	NA	TGTGCCAGCAGCAATGGACAGGCCAGAGGGTTCTACGAGCAGTACTTC	CASSNGQARGFYEQYF
TRBD2	TRBV5-1	TRBJ2-7	NA	TGCGCCAGCAGCTTGTCCCTAGCGGACGCGGGCGAGCAGTACTTC	CASSLSLADAGEQYF
NA	TRBV19	TRBJ2-1	NA	TGTGCCAGTAGTCCGATAGGAGCGGAGTCCTACAATGAGCAGTTCTTC	CASSPIGAESYNEQFF
NA	TRBV6-5	TRBJ1-1	few	TGTGCCAGCAGTTACTCTCAGTCGAACACTGAAGCTTTCTTT	CASSYSQSNTEAFF
TRBD2	TRBV19	TRBJ2-3	NA	TGTGCCACCGCTACTGGGACTAGCGGAGGATGGGCAGATACGCAGTATTTT	CATATGTSGGWADTQYF
TRBD2	TRBV10-1	TRBJ2-3	NA	TGCGCCAGCAGTGAACTAGCGGGGGGTTCTAGCACAGATACGCAGTATTTT	CASSELAGGSSTDTQYF
TRBD2	TRBV7-3	TRBJ2-3	NA	TGTGCCAGCAGCTTAGGAGCGGGGCTTCCCGATACGCAGTATTTT	CASSLGAGLPDTQYF
TRBD2	TRBV13	TRBJ2-1	NA	TGTGCCAGCAGCTCCGAGGGACTAGCGGGGGGATTCTACAATGAGCAGTTCTTC	CASSSEGLAGGFYNEQFF
TRBD1	TRBV4-1	TRBJ2-5	NA	TGCGCCAGCACCCAAAGTCAGGGGGCGAAGACCCAGTACTTC	CASTQSQGAKTQYF
NA	TRBV7-2	TRBJ2-3	once	TGTGCCAGCAGTTCGGTGGGGGTGGAAGATACGCAGTATTTT	CASSSVGVEDTQYF
TRBD1	TRBV15	TRBJ2-7	NA	TGTGCCACCAGCTCGGGACAGTCCTACGAGCAGTACTTC	CATSSGQSYEQYF
NA	TRBV15	TRBJ2-7	NA	TGTGCCACCAGCAGAGACCTGGGACCGGGAAGCTACGAGCAGTACTTC	CATSRDLGPGSYEQYF
NA	TRBV19	TRBJ1-5	NA	TGTGCCAGTAGTATCGGGGGTTATAGCAATCAGCCCCAGCATTTT	CASSIGGYSNQPQHF
TRBD1	TRBV10-2	TRBJ1-2	NA	TGCGCCAGCAGTGAGTCGGGAGGGGGCGCTGGCTACACCTTC	CASSESGGGAGYTF
NA	TRBV4-1	TRBJ1-1	few	TGCGCCAGCCGAAGGCTCGGGACATTTGTGAACACTGAAGCTTTCTTT	CASRRLGTFVNTEAFF
NA	TRBV27	TRBJ1-3	NA	TGTGCCAGCAGTTCCCTCCGACAACTTTGGAACACCATATATTTT	CASSSLRQLWNTIYF
NA	TRBV9	TRBJ2-2	NA	TGTGCCAGCAGACGGTCGGGGAACACCGGGGAGCTGTTTTTT	CASRRSGNTGELFF
NA	TRBV18	TRBJ2-2	NA	TGTGCCAGCTCACCACCCTTGGGGCTGCGCACCGGGGAGCTGTTTTTT	CASSPPLGLRTGELFF
TRBD2	TRBV5-4	TRBJ2-3	NA	TGTGCCAGCAGCCCCGCCGGACTAGCGGTCACAGATACGCAGTATTTT	CASSPAGLAVTDTQYF
NA	TRBV4-2	TRBJ2-2	once	TGTGCCAGCAGCTCTCAGGGGGGCGGGGAGCTGTTTTTT	CASSSQGGGELFF
TRBD1	TRBV2	TRBJ1-5	NA	TGTGCCAGCAGTGAACTGGACAGGGGGCCTCAGCCCCAGCATTTT	CASSELDRGPQPQHF
NA	TRBV14	TRBJ1-1	few	TGTGCCAGCAGGGACTCACGAAACACTGAAGCTTTCTTT	CASRDSRNTEAFF